The 29 T cell receptor beta chains in this list originate from one sample, sequenced in a study of T cells expressing NK-cell markers (TCRdb year 2020). The library was generated by 5' RACE. Sequencing relied on an Illumina HiSeq 2000. Following TCRdb reprocessing, every CDR3 protein sequence forms one entry, and DNA is not provided. The sample's table lists a count of 500,000 or so distinct CDR3 sequences. Around 3.3% of the sample is taken by the ten largest. The sequencing sample was made of blood T cells: a sorted CD56 or NKG2C T cell subset, CD4+ or CD8+ T cells, or bulk PBMC T cells (not recorded which). Source of these receptors: a man aged 18 to 30 in good health. Donor details come from another sample of the same person, matched by shared clones.

The chain employs TRBV29-1 and TRBJ2-5; the D call of TRBD1 rests on TCRdb alone, since no DNA is present to check it. CDR3 length equals 13 residues. Germline CDR1 is SQVTM and CDR2 is ANQGSEA. CDR3 in amino acids: CSVDEPTGETQYF.

This chain links TRBV20-1 with TRBJ1-4; there is no DNA to check the TCRdb D call of TRBD1. CDR3 length equals 14 residues. Germline CDR1 reads DFQATT; CDR2 reads SNEGSKA (reference sequence). This CDR3 reads CSARDPGLSEKLFF.

The gene calls are TRBV12-3 or TRBV12-4 and TRBJ2-2; TCRdb names TRBD2, which stays unverified in the absence of DNA. The length of the CDR3 is 16 residues. CDR3 residues: CASSSGLAPLTGELFF.

This chain connects TRBV4-1 to TRBJ2-5; TCRdb's D call of TRBD1 is untestable without DNA. The CDR3 covers 17 residues. Germline CDR1 and CDR2: MGHRA and YSYEKL. CDR3 loop: CASSQEGWPGGAQTQYF.

The chain recombines TRBV6-1 with TRBJ1-5; TCRdb's assignment of TRBD1 cannot be checked, as there is no DNA. The CDR3 has 13 residues. Germline V gene data show CDR1 as MNHNS and CDR2 as SASEGT. The CDR3 spells CASSGTVREPQHF.

The genes are TRBV29-1 and TRBJ2-1; as DNA is missing, the TRBD2 call by TCRdb cannot be tested. Germline V gives CDR1 SQVTM, CDR2 ANQGSEA. The CDR3 has 12 residues. The CDR3 sequence: CSVDWRSNEQFF.

The V and J genes are TRBV12-3 or TRBV12-4 and TRBJ2-3. The CDR3 covers 14 residues. This CDR3 is CASSEVFSTDTQYF.

V usage is TRBV18 and J usage is TRBJ2-7. This CDR3 is built from 12 residues. The germline gives CDR1 KGHSH, CDR2 LQKENI. CDR3 loop: CASSPGTSEQYF.

The rearrangement joins TRBV29-1 to TRBJ2-5; lacking DNA, the TRBD1 call made by TCRdb goes unchecked. CDR3 length equals 13 residues. CDR1 is SQVTM and CDR2 is ANQGSEA in the germline V gene. The CDR3 loop is CSVTREPQETQYF.

The V call is TRBV12-3 or TRBV12-4, the J call TRBJ2-1. The CDR3 runs to 13 residues. The CDR3 here is CASSLGPHNEQFF.

The chain recombines TRBV12-3 or TRBV12-4 with TRBJ2-2; checking the TCRdb D call of TRBD2 is not possible without DNA. CDR3 length: 16 amino acids. CDR3: CASSFRLAGVPGELFF.

The V call is TRBV7-6, the J call TRBJ2-1. The CDR3 is made up of 13 amino acids. The germline V gene has CDR1 SGHVS and CDR2 FNYEAQ. The CDR3 spells CASSSKVADEQFF.

V is TRBV25-1 and J is TRBJ2-3; lacking DNA, the TRBD1 call made by TCRdb goes unchecked. Germline loops: CDR1 MGHDK, CDR2 SYGVNS. This CDR3 comprises 12 residues. The CDR3 reads CASSGDHHTQYF.

This rearrangement joins TRBV12-3 or TRBV12-4 to TRBJ1-4; the TCRdb D gene call, TRBD1, has no DNA to confirm it. The CDR3 consists of 12 residues. This CDR3 is CASSKTGEKLFF.

The gene calls are TRBV20-1 and TRBJ1-5; TCRdb names TRBD1, which stays unverified in the absence of DNA. From germline, CDR1 is DFQATT and CDR2 SNEGSKA (reference sequence). CDR3 length equals 14 residues. This CDR3 is CSVPKGQRNQPQHF.

V gene TRBV5-1 combines with J gene TRBJ2-2; TCRdb outputs TRBD1, but without DNA this stays unchecked. CDR1 is SGHRS and CDR2 is YFSETQ in the germline V gene. The CDR3 is made up of 14 amino acids. The CDR3 sequence: CASSLQGFTGELFF.

This chain links TRBV12-3 or TRBV12-4 with TRBJ2-5; TCRdb names TRBD1, which stays unverified in the absence of DNA. The CDR3 contains 15 residues. The CDR3 sequence: CASSLKTGHRGTQYF.

The chain carries TRBV2 and TRBJ2-5. CDR3 length equals 15 residues. Germline lookup yields CDR1 SNHLY and CDR2 FYNNEI. The CDR3 is CASSALLERLGAQYF. The full variable domain, its missing parts supplied by reference TRBV2 and TRBJ2-5, is EPEVTQTPSHQVTQMGQEVILRCVPISNHLYFYWYRQILGQKVEFLVSFYNNEISEKSEIFDDQFSVERPDGSNFTLKIRSTKLEDSAMYFCASSALLERLGAQYFGPGTRLLVL.

The chain couples TRBV29-1 to TRBJ2-5. CDR3 length: 13 residues. The germline V gene encodes CDR1 SQVTM and CDR2 ANQGSEA. The CDR3 spells CSVASADQETQYF. The complete variable domain, with remaining parts taken from reference TRBV29-1 and TRBJ2-5, reads SAVISQKPSRDICQRGTSLTIQCQVDSQVTMMFWYRQQPGQSLTLIATANQGSEATYESGFVIDKFPISRPNLTFSTLTVSNMSPEDSSIYLCSVASADQETQYFGPGTRLLVL.

The rearrangement links TRBV5-1 to TRBJ2-5; TCRdb reports TRBD2, a call that lacks DNA to check it against. The CDR3 has 17 amino acids. CDR1 SGHRS and CDR2 YFSETQ come from the germline V gene. CDR3 amino acids: CASSLGLAGGIAETQYF.

The chain joins TRBV5-5 to TRBJ2-1; TCRdb returns TRBD1, unconfirmable since there is no DNA. Per germline, CDR1 SGHKS and CDR2 YYEKEE (reference sequence). The CDR3 covers 14 residues. CDR3 sequence reads: CASRVGGTYNEQFF.

The chain recombines TRBV20-1 with TRBJ2-6; the TCRdb D gene call, TRBD1, has no DNA to confirm it. This CDR3 has 17 residues. Germline-derived CDR1 and CDR2 are DFQATT and SNEGSKA (reference sequence). This CDR3 reads CSARPISRFSGANVLTF.

The chain couples TRBV7-9 to TRBJ1-2. The germline CDR1 and CDR2 sequences are SEHNR and FQNEAQ (reference sequence). The CDR3 contains 12 residues. CDR3 in amino acids: CASSLGRPGYTF.

The chain has TRBV3-1 and TRBJ2-7; without DNA, the TCRdb call of TRBD1 cannot be checked. CDR1 LGHDT and CDR2 YNNKEL come from the germline V gene (reference sequence). The CDR3 has 15 amino acids. Here the CDR3 reads CASSRGHPPQYEQYF.

The chain has TRBV6-5 and TRBJ1-1. The germline V gene encodes CDR1 MNHEY and CDR2 SVGAGI. This CDR3 comprises 14 residues. CDR3 in amino acids: CASSTTFSGTEAFF.

The chain combines TRBV7-8 with TRBJ2-2; the TCRdb D gene call, TRBD1, has no DNA to confirm it. CDR1 SGHVS and CDR2 FQNEAQ come from the germline V gene. The CDR3 length is 17 residues. The CDR3 is CASSLGHRDGNTGELFF.

This chain connects TRBV10-3 to TRBJ2-1; checking the TCRdb D call of TRBD2 is not possible without DNA. This CDR3 has 14 amino acids. Per germline, CDR1 ENHRY and CDR2 SYGVKD. The CDR3 region is CAIKQRLDMDEQFF.

The chain links TRBV20-1 to TRBJ2-1; TCRdb calls TRBD2, which cannot be checked without DNA. Germline V CDR1 and CDR2: DFQATT, SNEGSKA (reference sequence). The CDR3 extends over 17 amino acids. CDR3 region: CSARDGVGLADYNEQFF.

The V call is TRBV7-9, the J call TRBJ2-1; TCRdb picks TRBD1, but there is no DNA to check that call. The CDR3 has 14 residues. In germline, CDR1 is SEHNR, CDR2 FQNEAQ (reference sequence). CDR3 sequence reads: CASSVRDRVDEQFF.